These 6 T cell receptor beta chains came from one sample sequenced in a study of a mutant IDH1 vaccine in newly diagnosed glioma. Described time point: week 5, during vaccination. Vaccination comprised doses that each held 300 ug of mutant IDH1 20-mer peptide, plus topical imiquimod. These receptors' targets are unknown. Assay: immunoSEQ multiplex PCR; the TCRdb copy retains only in-frame clones and omits some. In the table there are about 59,000 clones, 80% to 90% of which are singletons. This sample comprised PBMCs, obtained from a glioma patient whose treatment included an IDH1 peptide vaccine. These receptors came from a woman aged 40-49 years with glioma.

This chain uses TRBV9 with TRBJ1-2; D might be TRBD1 (5 bases). The CDR3 is made up of 15 amino acids. Trimming shortened V by 0 bases and J by 3 bases, and 12 bases separated the two germline ends. Germline assignment: CDR1 SGDLS and CDR2 YYNGEE. The CDR3 DNA follows: TGTGCCAGCAGCGTAGGAGGAGGGGTATACTATGGCTACACCTTC. It is translated as CASSVGGGVYYGYTF. Full variable domain (missing parts from reference TRBV9 and TRBJ1-2): DSGVTQTPKHLITATGQRVTLRCSPRSGDLSVYWYQQSLDQGLQFLIQYYNGEERAKGNILERFSAQQFPDLHSELNLSSLELGDSALYFCASSVGGGVYYGYTFGSGTRLTVV.

The chain employs TRBV5-5 and TRBJ1-1; D not certain. Germline CDR1 reads SGHKS; CDR2 reads YYEKEE (reference sequence). The V end was cut by 2 bases, the J end by 1 base, with 6 bases between. CDR3 length equals 13 residues. Here the CDR3 reads CASSFSPNTEAFF. CDR3 DNA sequence: TGTGCCAGCAGCTTCAGTCCGAACACTGAAGCTTTCTTT.

The genes are TRBV5-4 and TRBJ2-3; 8 bases map to TRBD2. The V and J ends lost 4 bases and 4 bases, in that order; junction bases with no gene match: 8. Germline CDR1 reads SGHNT; CDR2 reads YYREEE (reference sequence). The CDR3 sequence is 15 residues long. The CDR3 protein is CASSPGGISSDTQYF. CDR3 bases: TGTGCCAGCAGCCCGGGGGGGATAAGCTCAGATACGCAGTATTTT.

The V gene is TRBV11-3, the J gene TRBJ2-2, with D uncertain. The CDR3 contains 14 residues. V gave up 3 bases and J gave up 5 bases, with 10 bases separating them. The V gene's germline CDR1 is SGHNT and CDR2 YENEEA. CDR3 protein: CASSFSGSTGELFF. Here the CDR3 DNA reads TGTGCCAGCAGCTTTTCCGGATCGACCGGGGAGCTGTTTTTT. Full variable domain (outside the CDR3, taken from reference TRBV11-3 and TRBJ2-2): EAGVVQSPRYKIIEKKQPVAFWCNPISGHNTLYWYLQNLGQGPELLIRYENEEAVDDSQLPKDRFSAERLKGVDSTLKIQPAELGDSAVYLCASSFSGSTGELFFGEGSRLTVL.

The chain is built from TRBV19 and TRBJ1-1; 7 bases are a match to TRBD1. V shed 8 bases and J 4 bases; nucleotides not matched to a gene: 4. The CDR3 length is 12 residues. CDR1 is LNHDA, CDR2 SQIVND, per germline (reference sequence). The CDR3 nucleotides are TGTGCCAGTGGGGACAGTTTCACTGAAGCTTTCTTT. Amino acids: CASGDSFTEAFF.

This clone occurred once. This sequence joins TRBV4-1 and TRBJ1-2; TRBD1 aligns across 9 bases. J lost 6 bases, V lost 3 bases, and 8 bases had no gene match. The CDR3 consists of 15 residues. Germline loops: CDR1 MGHRA, CDR2 YSYEKL. CDR3 DNA sequence: TGCGCCAGCAGCCAGGCGCCCGGGACAGGGAATGGCTACACCTTC. Its translation: CASSQAPGTGNGYTF.